These T cell receptor beta chains were read from a single sample in a study of metastatic and nonmetastatic thyroid tumors. Through MiXCR, TCRdb re-clonotyped the PCR reads. The sample lists tens of thousands of clones; approximately 16% were seen once. Sequenced input: blood. The receptors stem from a male donor with papillary thyroid cancer or a benign thyroid nodule (not recorded which). Some clones in this sample may be carry-over from other donors' samples. Both conserved end residues are part of each CDR3. D genes are given only for firm matches. Rows give clone size only sometimes, using once, few, many, or a class for an expanded clone.

TRBJ2-2 TRBV3-1 TRBD2 many CASSPEWGGAGELFF TGTGCCAGCAGCCCCGAGTGGGGGGGGGCCGGGGAGCTGTTTTTT
TRBJ2-5 TRBV20-1 . many CSARMDDVETQYF TGCAGTGCTAGGATGGACGACGTGGAGACCCAGTACTTC
TRBJ1-2 TRBV4-2 TRBD1 . CASSPTGGLYGYTF TGTGCCAGCAGCCCGACAGGGGGTTTATATGGCTACACCTTC
TRBJ1-2 TRBV28 . . CASSPRGRQDNYGYTF TGTGCCAGCAGTCCTCGTGGTCGGCAGGATAACTATGGCTACACCTTC
TRBJ2-2 TRBV11-2 . . CASSITGTGELFF TGTGCCAGCAGTATCACAGGGACCGGGGAGCTGTTTTTT
TRBJ1-5 TRBV12-5 . many CASGLAWGRRDSPKGNQPQHF TGTGCTAGTGGTTTGGCCTGGGGAAGGCGGGACTCCCCTAAGGGTAATCAGCCCCAGCATTTT
TRBJ2-6 TRBV15 . . CDTSRDHGYGANVLTF TGTGACACCAGCAGAGATCACGGCTATGGGGCCAACGTCCTGACTTTC
TRBJ2-7 TRBV27 . few CASTLPGIDEQYF TGTGCCAGCACTTTACCAGGGATTGACGAGCAGTACTTC
TRBJ2-1 TRBV28 . . CASSLQSDNEQFF TGTGCCAGCAGTTTACAGTCTGACAATGAGCAGTTCTTC
TRBJ1-1 TRBV6-2/TRBV6-3 . few CASSYSGLMNTEAFF TGTGCCAGCAGTTACTCAGGGCTTATGAACACTGAAGCTTTCTTT
TRBJ2-1 TRBV11-2 TRBD1 . CASSSDRGYYNEQFF TGTGCCAGCAGCTCGGACAGGGGGTATTACAATGAGCAGTTCTTC
TRBJ2-1 TRBV5-1 TRBD2 many CASSLGLAGVKIF TGCGCCAGCAGCCTGGGACTAGCGGGAGTTAAGATCTTC
TRBJ2-3 TRBV29-1 . few CSVEEPRSGSTDTQYF TGCAGCGTTGAAGAACCACGGTCAGGGTCCACAGATACGCAGTATTTT